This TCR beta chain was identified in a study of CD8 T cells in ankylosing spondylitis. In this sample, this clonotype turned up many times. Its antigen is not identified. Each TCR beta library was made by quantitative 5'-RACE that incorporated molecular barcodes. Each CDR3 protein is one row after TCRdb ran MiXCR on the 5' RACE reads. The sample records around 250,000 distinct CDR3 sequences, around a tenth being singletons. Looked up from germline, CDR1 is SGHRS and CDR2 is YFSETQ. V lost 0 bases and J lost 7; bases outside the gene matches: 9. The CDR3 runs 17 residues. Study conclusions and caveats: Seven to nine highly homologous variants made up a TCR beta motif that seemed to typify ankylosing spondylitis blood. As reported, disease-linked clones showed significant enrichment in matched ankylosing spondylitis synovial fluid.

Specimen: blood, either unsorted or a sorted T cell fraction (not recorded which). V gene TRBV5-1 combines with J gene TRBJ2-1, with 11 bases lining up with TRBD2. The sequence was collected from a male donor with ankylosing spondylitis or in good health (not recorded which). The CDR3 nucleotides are TGCGCCAGCAGCTTGGTTTTAGCGGGAGGGCTAAAGAATGAGCAGTTCTTC. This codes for CASSLVLAGGLKNEQFF. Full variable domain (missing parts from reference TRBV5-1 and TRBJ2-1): KAGVTQTPRYLIKTRGQQVTLSCSPISGHRSVSWYQQTPGQGLQFLFEYFSETQRNKGNFPGRFSGRQFSNSRSEMNVSTLELGDSALYLCASSLVLAGGLKNEQFFGPGTRLTVL.